This TCR beta chain was sequenced during a study of beta chain features in type 1 diabetes. Overall study results and limits: Insertion counts at VDJ junctions were lower in type 1 diabetes patients, who also showed more deletions there. Significant though moderate, a shortening of TCRB CDR3s appeared in all four CD4+ subsets of Type 1 diabetes patients.

Reverse transcription of all isolated RNA meant that expressed TCRB transcripts were sequenced. TCRdb's table, derived via immunoSEQ multiplex PCR, lists solely in-frame clones and lacks some. The sample lists under 250,000 clones, over 11% seen once, with almost 0.02% in the top ten. Germline V gene sequence: CDR1 GTSNPN, CDR2 SVGIG (reference sequence). The CDR3 has 14 amino acids. V was clipped by 4 bases and J by 4 bases; unmatched bases: 7. A word on this clone: Its specificity is unknown.

The chain has TRBV30 and TRBJ1-3, with 7 bases fitting TRBD1. Specimen: naive CD4+ T cells from blood. The source is a young man with type 1 diabetes. The CDR3 sequence: CAWNSPGQGNTIYF. DNA for the CDR3: TGTGCCTGGAACTCGCCGGGACAGGGAAACACCATATATTTT.